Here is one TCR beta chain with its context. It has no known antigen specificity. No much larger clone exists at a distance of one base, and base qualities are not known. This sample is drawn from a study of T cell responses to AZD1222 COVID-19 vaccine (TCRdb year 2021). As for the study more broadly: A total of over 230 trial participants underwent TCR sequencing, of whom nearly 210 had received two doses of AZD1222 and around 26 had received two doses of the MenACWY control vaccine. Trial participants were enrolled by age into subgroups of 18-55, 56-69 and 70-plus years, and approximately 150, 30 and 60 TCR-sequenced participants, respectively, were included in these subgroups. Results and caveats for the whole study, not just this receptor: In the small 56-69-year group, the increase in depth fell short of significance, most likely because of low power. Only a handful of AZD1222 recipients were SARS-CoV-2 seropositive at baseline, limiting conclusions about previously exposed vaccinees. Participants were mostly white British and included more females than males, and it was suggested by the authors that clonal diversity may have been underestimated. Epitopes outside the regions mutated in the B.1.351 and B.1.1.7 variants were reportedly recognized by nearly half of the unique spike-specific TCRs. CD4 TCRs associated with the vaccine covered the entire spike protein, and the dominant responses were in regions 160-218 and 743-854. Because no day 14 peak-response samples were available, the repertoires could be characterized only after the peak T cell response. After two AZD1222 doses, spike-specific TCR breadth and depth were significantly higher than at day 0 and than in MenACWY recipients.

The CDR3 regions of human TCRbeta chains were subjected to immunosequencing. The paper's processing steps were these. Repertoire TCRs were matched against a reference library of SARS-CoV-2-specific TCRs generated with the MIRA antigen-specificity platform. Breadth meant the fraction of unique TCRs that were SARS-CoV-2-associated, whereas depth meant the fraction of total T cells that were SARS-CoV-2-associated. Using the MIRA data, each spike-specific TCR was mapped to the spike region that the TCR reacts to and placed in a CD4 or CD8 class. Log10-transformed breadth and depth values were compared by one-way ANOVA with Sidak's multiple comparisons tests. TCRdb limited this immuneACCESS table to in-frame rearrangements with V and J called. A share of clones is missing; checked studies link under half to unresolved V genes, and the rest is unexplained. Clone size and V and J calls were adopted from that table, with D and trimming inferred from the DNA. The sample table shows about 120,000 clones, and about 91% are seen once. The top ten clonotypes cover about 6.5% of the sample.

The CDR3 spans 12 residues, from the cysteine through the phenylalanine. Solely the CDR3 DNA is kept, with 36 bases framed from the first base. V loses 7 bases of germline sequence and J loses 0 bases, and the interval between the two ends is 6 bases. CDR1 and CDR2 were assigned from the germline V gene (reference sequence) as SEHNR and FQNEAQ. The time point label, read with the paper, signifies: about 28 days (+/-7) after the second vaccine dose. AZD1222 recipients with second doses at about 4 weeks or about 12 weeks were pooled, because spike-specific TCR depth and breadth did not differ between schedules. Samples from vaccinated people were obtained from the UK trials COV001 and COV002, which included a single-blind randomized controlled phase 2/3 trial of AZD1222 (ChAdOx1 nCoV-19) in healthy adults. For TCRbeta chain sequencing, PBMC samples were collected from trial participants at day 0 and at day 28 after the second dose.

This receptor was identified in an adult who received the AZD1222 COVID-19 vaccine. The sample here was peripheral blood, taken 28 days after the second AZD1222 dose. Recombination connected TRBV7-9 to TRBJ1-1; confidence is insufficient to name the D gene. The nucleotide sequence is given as TGTGCCAGCAACAACGTGAACACTGAAGCTTTCTTT. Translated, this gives CASNNVNTEAFF.